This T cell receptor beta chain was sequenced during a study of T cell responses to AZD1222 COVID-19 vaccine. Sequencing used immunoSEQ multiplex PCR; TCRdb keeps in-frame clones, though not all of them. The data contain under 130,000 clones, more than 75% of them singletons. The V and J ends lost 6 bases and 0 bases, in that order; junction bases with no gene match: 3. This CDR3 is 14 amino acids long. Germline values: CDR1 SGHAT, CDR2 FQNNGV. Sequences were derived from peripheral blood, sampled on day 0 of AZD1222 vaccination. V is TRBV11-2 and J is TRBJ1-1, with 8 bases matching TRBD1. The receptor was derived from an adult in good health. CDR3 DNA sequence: TGTGCCAGCAGTTCGACAGGGGTGAACACTGAAGCTTTCTTT. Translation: CASSSTGVNTEAFF.